These 27 T cell receptor beta chains share one sample of origin, sequenced in a study of blood T cells in healthy people across ages. Primers used in a second PCR of roughly 7 to 11 cycles were a sample-barcoded 5' primer and a J-beta primer mix. TCRdb itself ran the 5' RACE reads through MiXCR, one entry per CDR3 protein. The table has roughly 790,000 distinct CDR3 sequences, about 42% seen once. The sequenced sample was blood. The receptors were gathered from a woman between 55 and 75 years old in good health.

This rearrangement joins TRBV14 to TRBJ2-1; 8 nucleotides line up with TRBD2. Germline-derived CDR1 and CDR2 are SGHDN and FVKESK. The length of the CDR3 is 19 residues. The J segment lost 2 bases and the V segment lost 2 bases, leaving 14 bases of the junction unmatched. The DNA for the CDR3 is TGTGCCAGCAGCCAATATGCGGGAGGTACTATATCGACCTACAATGAGCAGTTCTTC. Amino acids: CASSQYAGGTISTYNEQFF.

J is TRBJ2-3 and V is TRBV20-1; 9 bases fit TRBD2. The CDR3 is 17 residues long. CDR1 is DFQATT and CDR2 is SNEGSKA in the germline V gene (reference sequence). V shed 1 base, J shed 0 bases, and the junction held 8 bases outside the gene matches. CDR3 protein: CSARVGLAGTSTDTQYF. The CDR3 coding sequence is TGCAGTGCTAGAGTTGGGCTAGCGGGAACTAGCACAGATACGCAGTATTTT.

This clonotype came up a few times. This chain links TRBV28 with TRBJ2-5; D might be TRBD2 (6 bases). Per germline, CDR1 MDHEN and CDR2 SYDVKM. This CDR3 is built from 13 residues. V gave up 7 bases and J gave up 7 bases, with 16 bases separating them. CDR3 coding DNA: TGTGCCAGCAATGGGGGGACTGGGTGGACCCAGTACTTC. Its translation: CASNGGTGWTQYF.

This chain connects TRBV15 to TRBJ2-3, with TRBD2 identical over 7 bases. CDR3 length: 16 amino acids. Germline CDR1 is LNHNV and CDR2 is YYDKDF (reference sequence). Trimming took 2 bases from V and 2 from J; bases not matched to a gene: 7. The CDR3 DNA is TGTGCCACCAGCAGATTCAGCGGGGACTACACAGATACGCAGTATTTT. This codes for CATSRFSGDYTDTQYF. Full variable domain (rest looked up from reference TRBV15 and TRBJ2-3): DAMVIQNPRYQVTQFGKPVTLSCSQTLNHNVMYWYQQKSSQAPKLLFHYYDKDFNNEADTPDNFQSRRPNTSFCFLDIRSPGLGDTAMYLCATSRFSGDYTDTQYFGPGTRLTVL.

The chain is built from TRBV20-1 and TRBJ2-1, with D hard to call. The length of the CDR3 is 14 residues. Between the trimmed V and J ends, which lost 4 bases and 5 bases, there was a span of 15 bases. Germline lookup yields CDR1 DFQATT and CDR2 SNEGSKA (reference sequence). The CDR3 sequence: CSATPRPGDNEQFF. The CDR3 bases are TGCAGTGCTACCCCCAGGCCAGGCGACAATGAGCAGTTCTTC.

The sample holds a few counts of this clonotype. The rearrangement joins TRBV29-1 to TRBJ2-5, with a weak D call TRBD1 (7 bases). Germline V gene sequence: CDR1 SQVTM, CDR2 ANQGSEA. The length of the CDR3 is 15 residues. V lost 4 bases, J lost 6 bases, and 21 bases lay in between. In DNA, the CDR3 is TGCAGCGTTGTCAGGGGGGCCAGGGTTGTACAGACCCAGTACTTC. This sequence encodes CSVVRGARVVQTQYF.

The chain employs TRBV28 and TRBJ2-5; D is possibly TRBD1 (6 bases). The V gene lost 5 bases and the J gene lost 7 bases, with 17 bases spanning the gap. The CDR3 consists of 14 residues. The germline CDR1 and CDR2 sequences are MDHEN and SYDVKM. For the CDR3, the DNA is TGTGCCAGCAGTACGGGGACACCCTCGGGGACCCAGTACTTC. Amino acid sequence: CASSTGTPSGTQYF. The full variable domain, in which reference TRBV28 and TRBJ2-5 provide the parts outside the CDR3, is DVKVTQSSRYLVKRTGEKVFLECVQDMDHENMFWYRQDPGLGLRLIYFSYDVKMKEKGDIPEGYSVSREKKERFSLILESASTNQTSMYLCASSTGTPSGTQYFGPGTRLLVL.

This clonotype was detected many times. The rearrangement links TRBV20-1 to TRBJ2-3; TRBD1 matches 9 bases. This CDR3 comprises 14 residues. Losses at the gene ends were 2 bases for V and 1 base for J; bases not matched to a gene: 1. CDR1 DFQATT and CDR2 SNEGSKA come from the germline V gene (reference sequence). As DNA, the CDR3 is TGCAGTGCTAGAAGGACAGGGGGCACAGATACGCAGTATTTT. Its protein is CSARRTGGTDTQYF.

The J gene is TRBJ2-5, the V gene TRBV27; perhaps TRBD2 as D (5 bases). CDR3 length: 18 residues. Trimming shortened V by 6 bases and J by 1 base, and 24 bases separated the two germline ends. The germline V gene encodes CDR1 MNHEY and CDR2 SMNVEV (reference sequence). The CDR3 is CASRPSERVSRPQETQYF. DNA for the CDR3: TGTGCCAGCAGACCCTCGGAGAGGGTATCAAGGCCCCAAGAGACCCAGTACTTC.

The gene calls are TRBV28 and TRBJ1-2; TRBD1 might be the D (5 bases). CDR3 length equals 13 residues. Germline V gene lookup returns CDR1 MDHEN and CDR2 SYDVKM. The V and J ends lost 6 bases and 4 bases respectively, with 12 bases between them. Written as DNA, the CDR3 is TGTGCCAGCAGAACGACAGTTTTCTATGGCTACACCTTC. This encodes CASRTTVFYGYTF.

This clonotype was counted between two and nine times. The rearrangement joins TRBV20-1 to TRBJ1-6, with D unclear. V was shortened by 2 bases and J by 7 bases, with 12 bases between the two germline ends. This CDR3 region has 14 residues. The V gene's germline CDR1 is DFQATT and CDR2 SNEGSKA (reference sequence). CDR3 sequence (DNA): TGCAGTGCTAGACCCGGGGTTAGGAATTCACCCCTCCACTTT. Translating it yields CSARPGVRNSPLHF.

The chain has TRBV3-1 and TRBJ1-2; D is perhaps TRBD1 (5 bases). This CDR3 spans 15 amino acids. The germline gives CDR1 LGHDT, CDR2 YNNKEL (reference sequence). V shed 0 bases and J shed 8 bases, with 16 bases lying between them. CDR3 DNA: TGTGCCAGCAGCCAAGATGAGTCTATCTCAGGGGGCTACACCTTC. This gives the protein CASSQDESISGGYTF.

The chain links TRBV4-3 to TRBJ2-4, with D possibly TRBD1 on 5 matching bases. The germline V gene has CDR1 LGHNA and CDR2 YSLEER. The CDR3 covers 14 residues. V was shortened by 2 bases and J by 2 bases, with 7 bases between the two germline ends. In nucleotides, the CDR3 is TGCGCCAGCAGCCAACAGGGAACCAAAAACATTCAGTACTTC. Translating it yields CASSQQGTKNIQYF.

The gene calls are TRBV4-3 and TRBJ1-2; D ambiguous. V was shortened by 0 bases and J by 7 bases, with 12 bases between the two germline ends. Germline lookup yields CDR1 LGHNA and CDR2 YSLEER. This CDR3 comprises 14 residues. In nucleotides, the CDR3 is TGCGCCAGCAGCCAAGATGCGGCGGCTGGTGGCTACACCTTC. Its translation is CASSQDAAAGGYTF.

This chain uses TRBV7-2 with TRBJ2-7; tentatively, D is TRBD2 (5 bases). The CDR3 is 13 residues long. Germline CDR1 and CDR2: SGHTA and FQGNSA. V lost 1 base, J lost 6 bases, and 10 bases lay in between. CDR3 loop: CASSLVRELEQYF. CDR3 DNA: TGTGCCAGCAGCTTAGTGAGGGAGCTCGAGCAGTACTTC.

In the case of this clonotype: The junction differs from germline at one of its ends, possibly a read error. The genes are TRBV18 and TRBJ2-7; weak D call: TRBD2 (6 bases). This CDR3 is 16 amino acids long. Germline CDR1 reads KGHSH; CDR2 reads LQKENI. The CDR3 coding sequence is TGTGCCGGCTCACCAAGAGGGCCGGGAGAGGGCAATGAGCAGTACTTC. Its protein product is CAGSPRGPGEGNEQYF.

This clonotype has only a few counts. The rearrangement uses TRBV5-1 and TRBJ1-1; D might be TRBD1 (6 bases). Trimming removed 4 bases from V and 7 bases from J, with 20 bases in between. The CDR3 runs to 15 residues. Germline V gene lookup returns CDR1 SGHRS and CDR2 YFSETQ. The CDR3 reads CASSAARGGRIEAFF. In nucleotides, the CDR3 is TGCGCCAGCAGCGCCGCTCGTGGGGGCCGGATTGAAGCTTTCTTT.

This chain connects TRBV6-1 to TRBJ2-1; D gene uncertain. CDR3 length: 12 amino acids. The V and J ends lost 2 bases and 8 bases respectively, with 7 bases between them. CDR1 is MNHNS, CDR2 SASEGT, per germline. DNA of the CDR3: TGTGCCAGCAGTGAACCCAAAGATGAGCAGTTCTTC. Residues: CASSEPKDEQFF.

The genes are TRBV25-1 and TRBJ1-2; maybe TRBD1 (6 bases). Trimming stripped 2 bases from V and 8 bases from J, with 15 bases between. The germline CDR1 and CDR2 sequences are MGHDK and SYGVNS. The CDR3 is 14 amino acids. The CDR3: CASSEPGQGRGYTF. The CDR3 DNA follows: TGTGCCAGCAGTGAACCGGGACAAGGGAGGGGCTACACCTTC.

This clonotype was seen repeatedly, ten times or more. This rearrangement joins TRBV7-2 to TRBJ2-1; TRBD2 agrees at 9 bases. The germline gives CDR1 SGHTA, CDR2 FQGNSA. The ends lost 1 base at V and 3 bases at J; junction bases unmatched: 1. This CDR3 spans 15 amino acids. The CDR3 region has the DNA TGTGCCAGCAGCTTAGTTAGCGGGGGCTACAATGAGCAGTTCTTC. Residues: CASSLVSGGYNEQFF.

In its sample, this clonotype was seen a few times. The chain has TRBV27 and TRBJ2-1; 8 bases line up with TRBD2. Trimming took 3 bases from V and 8 from J; bases not matched to a gene: 6. CDR3 length: 14 amino acids. Germline CDR1 reads MNHEY; CDR2 reads SMNVEV (reference sequence). The CDR3 spells CASSFGLAEDEQFF. The CDR3 coding sequence is TGTGCCAGCAGTTTCGGACTAGCAGAGGATGAGCAGTTCTTC.

This sequence joins TRBV3-1 and TRBJ2-3; 7 nucleotides line up with TRBD2. Unmatched junction bases numbered 7, after V lost 5 bases and J lost 2 bases. The CDR3 has 15 residues. Germline lookup yields CDR1 LGHDT and CDR2 YNNKEL (reference sequence). CDR3 region: CASSSIGGYTDTQYF. The CDR3, as DNA: TGTGCCAGCAGCTCCATCGGGGGGTACACAGATACGCAGTATTTT.

This clonotype appeared once. The rearrangement links TRBV4-3 to TRBJ2-1; 12 bases agree with TRBD1. The CDR3 extends over 22 amino acids. V was pared by 1 base and J by 3 bases, with 19 bases of the junction left unmatched. From germline, CDR1 is LGHNA and CDR2 YSLEER. The CDR3 protein is CASSQVGQGASWRGGNYNEQFF. The CDR3 coding sequence is TGCGCCAGCAGCCAAGTGGGACAGGGGGCCTCCTGGAGGGGCGGGAACTACAATGAGCAGTTCTTC.

The CDR3 DNA sequence: TGCAGTGCGCTCGGACTAGCGGGGGGATTGAATGAGCAGTTCTTC. Its protein is CSALGLAGGLNEQFF. This chain joins TRBV20-1 and TRBJ2-1; 14 bases line up with TRBD2. Germline V gives CDR1 DFQATT, CDR2 SNEGSKA (reference sequence). Trimming cost V 6 bases and J 7 bases; bases outside gene matches: 8. The CDR3 loop spans 15 amino acids.

The table lists this clonotype with a few counts. J is TRBJ2-5 and V is TRBV24-1, with 9 bases matching TRBD1. The end of the DNA is better explained by TRBJ2-7, so the J call may be wrong. CDR1 is KGHDR and CDR2 is SFDVKD in the germline V gene. CDR3 size: 13 residues. The CDR3 bases are TGTGCCACCAGCGGGACAGGGTTGGACGAGCAGTACTTC. This translates into CATSGTGLDEQYF.

A note on this clonotype: This may come from a read error, since a much larger clone is one base off. The chain joins TRBV29-1 to TRBJ2-7; 8 bases are a match to TRBD2. Germline CDR1 is SQVTM and CDR2 is ANQGSEA. V lost 8 bases to trimming and J lost 7 bases; unmatched junction nucleotides: 13. The CDR3 contains 13 residues. CDR3 protein: CSLRGGYMDEQYF. The CDR3 coding sequence is TGCAGCCTTCGGGGGGGCTATATGGATGAGCAGTACTTC.

On this clonotype: One end of the junction is discordant with germline, which a read error may explain. The chain carries TRBV29-1 and TRBJ2-3; 8 nucleotides line up with TRBD2. From germline, CDR1 is SQVTM and CDR2 ANQGSEA. CDR3 length equals 19 residues. The CDR3 DNA sequence: TGCAGCGTGGCTACCGGGACTAGTTGGAGGGGGAGCGGCACAGATGCGCAGTATTTT. The encoded protein is CSVATGTSWRGSGTDAQYF.